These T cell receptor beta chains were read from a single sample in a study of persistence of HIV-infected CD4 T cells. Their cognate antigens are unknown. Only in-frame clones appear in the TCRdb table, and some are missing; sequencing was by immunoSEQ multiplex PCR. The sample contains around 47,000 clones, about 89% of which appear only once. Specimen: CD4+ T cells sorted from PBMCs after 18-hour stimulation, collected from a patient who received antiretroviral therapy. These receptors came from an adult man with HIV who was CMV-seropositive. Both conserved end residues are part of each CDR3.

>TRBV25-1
CASSESGSRVVSPLHF
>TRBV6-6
CASSPPRVDRGHSNQPQHF
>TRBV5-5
CASSLPTTGMYSPLHF
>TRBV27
CASSAGRGPYGYTF
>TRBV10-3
CAISESSLSQTNNYGYTF
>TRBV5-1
CASSSTGTSSYNEQFF
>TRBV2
CASTTEDRIAPNSPLHF
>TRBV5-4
CASSFIKRGSGGELFF
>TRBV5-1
CASGDPSGGRYEQYF
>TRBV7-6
CASSIGTPATDTQYF
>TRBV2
CASSPTGDTQYF
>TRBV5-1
CASSLSSGGHMGETQYF
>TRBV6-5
CASSRTNEKLFF
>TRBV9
CASSTGTGLVQPQHF
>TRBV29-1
CSVETNRGNGELFF
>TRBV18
CASSPMLAGTTDTQYF
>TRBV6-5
CASGAHSGNTIYF
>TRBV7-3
CASSLTLAGKDNEQFF
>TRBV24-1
CATSDQTWTGGAPGELFF
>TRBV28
CASAIQGRNSPLHF
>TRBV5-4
CASSRPLGSAGPEAFF
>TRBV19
CASSTGQGGSPLHF
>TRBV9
CASSSAGGNTIYF
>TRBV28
CASSTLGISSYRNEQFF
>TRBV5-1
CASSLEGQGGGYTF
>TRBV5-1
CASSLSRDLEAFF
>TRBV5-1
CASSWVGSSTDTQYF
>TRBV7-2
CASSLDGTSVYEQYF
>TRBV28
CASNDDTSDNSPLHF
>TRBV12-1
CASTPRDYIYEQYF
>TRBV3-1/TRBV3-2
CASTAAGVTNTEAFF
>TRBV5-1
CASSVGGTTSWNEQFF
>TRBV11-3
CASSPGGQGSYEQYF
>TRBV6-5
CATSNRGAEAFF
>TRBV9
CASSVAGGPPTGELFF
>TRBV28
CASSFSPGHYSNQPQHF
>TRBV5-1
CASSSGGAPSSYNEQFF
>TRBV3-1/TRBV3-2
CASSQESLGLDSPLHF
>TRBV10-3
CAISEVAGTLNEQFF
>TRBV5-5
CASSWSTAPNTEAFF
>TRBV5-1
CASSPARSTNEKLFF
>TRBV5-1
CASGRTGTSGGNEQFF